Sequencing of this TCR beta chain was carried out in a study of identical twins. One entry per CDR3 protein results from TCRdb running MiXCR on the 5' RACE reads. The sample carries 310,000 or so distinct CDR3 sequences, under 9.5% recorded once. J lost 2 bases, V lost 1 base, and 10 bases had no gene match. The CDR3 contains 16 residues. CDR1 DFQATT and CDR2 SNEGSKA come from the germline V gene (reference sequence). Whole-study findings and limits: Its conclusions, products of cross-sectional statistical analysis, did not come from following the same donors. Partly confounded zero-insertion analyses could result from invariant MAIT and iNKT cells.

This clonotype was recorded a few times. Its antigen remains unknown. In addition, the sample was reused for a study of yellow fever vaccine responses in identical twins.

The chain combines TRBV20-1 with TRBJ2-5; 7 bases line up with TRBD1. Sequencing input: memory (CD45RO+) T cells sorted from blood. This clonotype was obtained from a woman aged 18-30 years in good health. CDR3 sequence (DNA): TGCAGTGCTAGAGGTGATCGGACAGGAATGCAAGAGACCCAGTACTTC. It encodes CSARGDRTGMQETQYF.